Listed here are 13 T cell receptor beta chains from one sample, sequenced in a study of CD8+CD57+ T cells in acquired aplastic anemia. The use of genomic DNA as template underpinned the TCR beta VDJ and CDR3 profiling. Each CDR3 protein is one row after TCRdb ran MiXCR on the reads. The table records around 220,000 distinct CDR3 sequences, under 55% of them present only once. CD8+CD57+ cell expansion had been shown by flow cytometry in patients chosen for sequencing. Sequences were obtained from sorted CD4+, CD8+, or CD8+CD57+ T cells (not recorded which) from PBMCs. These receptors were taken from a human donor with aplastic anemia.

The rearrangement links TRBV10-3 to TRBJ2-3; 13 nucleotides agree with TRBD2. Germline lookup yields CDR1 ENHRY and CDR2 SYGVKD. The V segment lost 6 bases and the J segment 0 bases; nucleotides outside the gene matches: 12. This CDR3 spans 19 amino acids. This CDR3 reads CAIRPTGTSGVFSTDTQYF. The CDR3, as DNA: TGTGCCATCAGGCCTACCGGGACTAGCGGGGTCTTTAGCACAGATACGCAGTATTTT.

V gene TRBV27 combines with J gene TRBJ1-5; D not resolved. Germline CDR1 and CDR2: MNHEY and SMNVEV (reference sequence). V shed 5 bases and J shed 4 bases, with 6 bases lying between them. The CDR3 extends over 12 amino acids. CDR3 nucleotides: TGTGCCAGCAGTAACTCGAATCAGCCCCAGCATTTT. Translated: CASSNSNQPQHF.

There are many counts of this clonotype. V gene TRBV7-9 combines with J gene TRBJ1-6; TRBD1 matches at 9 bases. This CDR3 is 15 amino acids long. V gave up 5 bases and J gave up 6 bases; unmatched junction bases: 5. The germline CDR1 and CDR2 sequences are SEHNR and FQNEAQ (reference sequence). In nucleotides, the CDR3 is TGTGCCAGCAGCGCCCCGGGACAGGGTAATTCACCCCTCCACTTT. Protein: CASSAPGQGNSPLHF. The full variable domain, its missing parts supplied by reference TRBV7-9 and TRBJ1-6, is DTGVSQNPRHKITKRGQNVTFRCDPISEHNRLYWYRQTLGQGPEFLTYFQNEAQLEKSRLLSDRFSAERPKGSFSTLEIQRTEQGDSAMYLCASSAPGQGNSPLHFGNGTRLTVT.

A word on this clonotype: A much larger clone is a single base away; this may be a read error. The chain employs TRBV5-1 and TRBJ2-5, with D possibly being TRBD1 (6 bases). Trimming took 3 bases from V and 2 from J, leaving 14 bases between them. This CDR3 is 15 amino acids long. Germline-derived CDR1 and CDR2 are SGHRS and YFSETQ. The CDR3 nucleotides read TGCGCCAGCAGCTCTCAGGGACACCATCAAGAGACCCAGTACTTC. It specifies CASSSQGHHQETQYF.

The chain couples TRBV5-1 to TRBJ2-5, with 8 positions matching TRBD2. Germline assignment: CDR1 SGHRS and CDR2 YFSETQ. V lost 4 bases and J lost 3; bases outside the gene matches: 5. This CDR3 is built from 14 residues. The CDR3: CASSLGGAKETQYF. The CDR3 coding sequence is TGCGCCAGCAGCCTCGGGGGGGCCAAAGAGACCCAGTACTTC.

V and J are TRBV12-3 or TRBV12-4 and TRBJ2-7; TRBD2 agrees at 15 bases. CDR3 length equals 15 residues. J lost 7 bases, V lost 6 bases, and 7 bases had no gene match. The CDR3: CASSRTSGGVGEQYF. In DNA, the CDR3 is TGTGCCAGCAGCAGGACTAGCGGGGGGGTCGGTGAGCAGTACTTC.

This chain links TRBV25-1 with TRBJ1-1; D not resolved. The CDR3 totals 13 residues. Trimming removed 4 bases at V and 1 base at J, with 7 bases between. Germline CDR1 is MGHDK and CDR2 is SYGVNS. CDR3 amino acids: CASSAVGNTEAFF. CDR3 sequence (DNA): TGTGCCAGCAGTGCAGTTGGGAACACTGAAGCTTTCTTT.

Turning to this clonotype: Compared with germline, one end of the junction differs, possibly owing to a read error. The CDR3 nucleotides are TGTGCCAGCGGCTCTGGTGGTAGCGGGAACTACGGGCAGTACTTC. Residues: CASGSGGSGNYGQYF. This sequence joins TRBV13 and TRBJ2-7, with 8 bases matching TRBD2. Germline V gives CDR1 PRHDT, CDR2 FYEKMQ (reference sequence). The CDR3 extends over 15 amino acids.

This clonotype was seen only once. V is TRBV5-1 and J is TRBJ1-4; 8 bases fit TRBD1. The CDR3 runs 19 residues. Germline V gene lookup returns CDR1 SGHRS and CDR2 YFSETQ. Trimming took 2 bases from V and 1 from J; bases not matched to a gene: 13. CDR3 DNA sequence: TGCGCCAGCAGCTTACCGTCAGGGGGCGCATCATTAACTAATGAAAAACTGTTTTTT. It is translated as CASSLPSGGASLTNEKLFF. The full variable domain, with the rest looked up from reference TRBV5-1 and TRBJ1-4, is KAGVTQTPRYLIKTRGQQVTLSCSPISGHRSVSWYQQTPGQGLQFLFEYFSETQRNKGNFPGRFSGRQFSNSRSEMNVSTLELGDSALYLCASSLPSGGASLTNEKLFFGSGTQLSVL.

This clonotype was seen ten or more times. The chain joins TRBV18 to TRBJ1-6, with D possibly TRBD1 on 5 matching bases. Germline CDR1 KGHSH, CDR2 LQKENI. The V gene lost 4 bases and the J gene lost 8 bases, with 12 bases spanning the gap. CDR3 size: 14 residues. In DNA form, the CDR3 reads TGTGCCAGCTCACAACAGGTCGATTATTCACCCCTCCACTTT. As protein: CASSQQVDYSPLHF.

This sequence joins TRBV10-2 and TRBJ2-5; TRBD1 aligns across 7 bases. Germline assignment: CDR1 WSHSY and CDR2 SAAADI. The CDR3 covers 15 residues. With 2 bases clipped from V and 4 bases from J, the junction kept 7 bases outside the gene matches. CDR3 residues: CASSEGDSVGETQYF. CDR3 sequence (DNA): TGCGCCAGCAGTGAGGGGGACAGTGTGGGAGAGACCCAGTACTTC.

The J gene is TRBJ2-2, the V gene TRBV5-1, with 10 positions matching TRBD2. Germline CDR1 and CDR2: SGHRS and YFSETQ. With V trimmed by 2 bases and J by 6 bases, 4 bases remained unmatched. This CDR3 region has 15 residues. The CDR3 spells CASSFGTSAPGELFF. As DNA, the CDR3 is TGCGCCAGCAGCTTCGGGACTAGCGCCCCCGGGGAGCTGTTTTTT.

The chain recombines TRBV20-1 with TRBJ2-2; 7 nucleotides line up with TRBD2. CDR3 length: 14 residues. J was trimmed by 2 bases and V by 4 bases; bases with no gene match: 4. The germline V gene has CDR1 DFQATT and CDR2 SNEGSKA (reference sequence). This CDR3 reads CSANAGDNTGELFF. In DNA, the CDR3 is TGCAGTGCTAATGCGGGGGATAACACCGGGGAGCTGTTTTTT.